A single sample gave rise to the 14 T cell receptor beta chains below, sequenced in a study of blood T cell repertoires in COVID-19. The assay was immunoSEQ multiplex PCR, and TCRdb's table has in-frame clones only and misses some. This sample has about 320,000 clones, with around nine tenths found just once. The sequencing sample was made of PBMCs or T cells enriched from blood (not recorded which). These receptors were collected from a man aged 55 to 69 who had recovered from COVID-19.

V and J are TRBV11-2 and TRBJ2-3, with TRBD2 matching over 11 bases. Losses at the gene ends were 5 bases for V and 5 bases for J; bases not matched to a gene: 9. The CDR3 extends over 16 amino acids. Germline V gene data show CDR1 as SGHAT and CDR2 as FQNNGV. CDR3 amino acids: CASSQTSGARGDTQYF. The DNA of the CDR3 is TGTGCCAGCAGCCAGACTAGCGGGGCACGGGGAGATACGCAGTATTTT.

The CDR3 bases are TGTGCCAGCAGGGGGAGCGGGAGGGTCTACAATGAGCAGTTCTTC. Translating it yields CASRGSGRVYNEQFF. The chain has TRBV11-2 and TRBJ2-1; 10 bases are shared with TRBD2. Germline V gene data show CDR1 as SGHAT and CDR2 as FQNNGV. The CDR3 sequence is 15 residues long. With V trimmed by 6 bases and J by 3 bases, 5 bases remained unmatched.

The CDR3 region is CAWSVIRGQPQHF. DNA of the CDR3: TGTGCCTGGAGTGTTATCAGAGGCCAGCCCCAGCATTTT. V and J are TRBV30 and TRBJ1-5; no clear D gene. V was clipped by 0 bases and J by 7 bases, with 10 bases between them. Germline V CDR1 and CDR2: GTSNPN, SVGIG (reference sequence). The CDR3 has 13 amino acids.

The rearrangement links TRBV5-4 to TRBJ2-7, with D maybe TRBD1 (6 bases). This CDR3 has 13 amino acids. The V and J ends lost 3 bases and 6 bases respectively, with 13 bases between them. Germline V gene lookup returns CDR1 SGHNT and CDR2 YYREEE (reference sequence). The CDR3 spells CASSSTGTSEQYF. The DNA of the CDR3 is TGTGCCAGCAGCTCGACAGGAACCTCCGAGCAGTACTTC.

This sequence joins TRBV18 and TRBJ1-1; 8 bases line up with TRBD1. Germline V gene sequence: CDR1 KGHSH, CDR2 LQKENI. The trim removed 3 bases at V and 8 bases at J, leaving 8 bases unmatched. This CDR3 comprises 14 residues. The CDR3 sequence: CASSPTGDRPEAFF. CDR3 bases: TGTGCCAGCTCACCGACAGGGGATCGCCCGGAAGCTTTCTTT. The variable domain in full, completed from reference TRBV18 and TRBJ1-1, reads NAGVMQNPRHLVRRRGQEARLRCSPMKGHSHVYWYRQLPEEGLKFMVYLQKENIIDESGMPKERFSAEFPKEGPSILRIQQVVRGDSAAYFCASSPTGDRPEAFFGQGTRLTVV.

This clone showed up just once. V and J are TRBV7-2 and TRBJ2-1, with TRBD1 as a possible D gene (5 bases). The CDR3 is 17 residues long. With 1 base removed from V and 3 bases from J, the gap between germline ends came to 16 bases. Per germline, CDR1 SGHTA and CDR2 FQGNSA. CDR3 residues: CASSLVRRQQFYNEQFF. Here the CDR3 DNA reads TGTGCCAGCAGCTTAGTTCGGAGACAGCAGTTCTACAATGAGCAGTTCTTC.

The V call is TRBV4-3, the J call TRBJ2-7; 11 nucleotides agree with TRBD1. With 2 bases clipped from V and 2 bases from J, the junction kept 8 bases outside the gene matches. The CDR3 is 17 amino acids. CDR1 and CDR2 (germline): LGHNA, YSLEER. In DNA form, the CDR3 reads TGCGCCAGCAGCCAATCCAATCCGGGACAGGGGGCCTACGAGCAGTACTTC. Translated: CASSQSNPGQGAYEQYF.

The table lists this clone with a count of one. This chain connects TRBV5-1 to TRBJ1-2; D perhaps matches TRBD1 (5 bases). Germline CDR1 reads SGHRS; CDR2 reads YFSETQ. The CDR3 spans 14 residues. With 1 base removed from V and 2 bases from J, the gap between germline ends came to 9 bases. Written as DNA, the CDR3 is TGCGCCAGCAGCTTGAAACAGGCCAACTATGGCTACACCTTC. Translated, it gives CASSLKQANYGYTF. Based on the CDR3 plus reference TRBV5-1 and TRBJ1-2, the full variable domain is KAGVTQTPRYLIKTRGQQVTLSCSPISGHRSVSWYQQTPGQGLQFLFEYFSETQRNKGNFPGRFSGRQFSNSRSEMNVSTLELGDSALYLCASSLKQANYGYTFGSGTRLTVV.

The chain carries TRBV6-5 and TRBJ1-3, with TRBD1 as a possible D gene (5 bases). Trimming shortened V by 4 bases and J by 0 bases, and 10 bases separated the two germline ends. There are 15 residues in the CDR3. Germline assignment: CDR1 MNHEY and CDR2 SVGAGI. CDR3 sequence (DNA): TGTGCCAGCAGTTCCACAGGACGCTCTGGAAACACCATATATTTT. This gives the protein CASSSTGRSGNTIYF.

This clone was detected only once. V and J are TRBV18 and TRBJ2-2; D is unclear. Germline V gene data show CDR1 as KGHSH and CDR2 as LQKENI. The CDR3 is made up of 16 amino acids. V was clipped by 1 base and J by 2 bases, with 11 bases between them. CDR3 sequence reads: CASSPLTHANTGELFF. In DNA, the CDR3 is TGTGCCAGCTCACCACTGACACACGCAAACACCGGGGAGCTGTTTTTT.

V usage is TRBV18 and J usage is TRBJ1-1, with unresolved D. The CDR3 totals 15 residues. The germline V gene has CDR1 KGHSH and CDR2 LQKENI. V was trimmed by 2 bases and J by 2 bases, leaving 12 bases between them. The DNA for the CDR3 is TGTGCCAGCTCACCAAGAGGGCAATCTAACACTGAAGCTTTCTTT. The encoded protein is CASSPRGQSNTEAFF.

This clone was seen once. The CDR3 reads CASGLGQGMNTEAFF. The DNA for the CDR3 is TGTGCTAGTGGTTTGGGACAGGGGATGAACACTGAAGCTTTCTTT. The chain combines TRBV12-5 with TRBJ1-1; 8 positions match TRBD1. Germline CDR1 and CDR2: LGHNT and FRNRAP. Unmatched junction bases numbered 1, after V lost 1 base and J lost 0 bases. The CDR3 runs 15 residues.

This clone occurred once. This chain uses TRBV30 with TRBJ1-2; TRBD1 agrees at 7 bases. In germline, CDR1 is GTSNPN, CDR2 SVGIG (reference sequence). The V segment lost 4 bases and the J segment 2 bases; nucleotides outside the gene matches: 4. CDR3 length: 13 amino acids. The CDR3 DNA is TGTGCCTGGAACCGGGGACAGAACTATGGCTACACCTTC. This gives the protein CAWNRGQNYGYTF.

The rearrangement links TRBV7-9 to TRBJ2-3; D possibly corresponds to TRBD2 (5 bases). The CDR3 has 15 amino acids. Trimming took off 3 bases at V and 6 bases at J, with 16 bases between the two ends. Germline V gives CDR1 SEHNR, CDR2 FQNEAQ (reference sequence). CDR3: CASSLMGDKADTQYF. CDR3 nucleotides: TGTGCCAGCAGCTTGATGGGAGACAAGGCGGATACGCAGTATTTT.